This T cell receptor (beta chain) was identified during a study of blood T cells in healthy people across ages. Alongside a J-beta primer mix, a sample-barcoded 5' primer served in a second PCR lasting about 7 to 11 cycles. TCRdb called the 5' RACE reads again in MiXCR, with one record for every CDR3 protein. The table lists some 670,000 distinct CDR3 sequences, approximately 52% of them singletons. Study-wide results and limits: Naive CD4+ cell counts and diversity both ran higher in long-lived than in aged donors.

The sample providers were healthy Caucasian people from Russia, aged roughly 6 to 95. Per sample, no less than 5 micrograms of total RNA were extracted. The CDR3 contains 15 residues. Deletions cut 5 bases from V and 7 bases from J, with 18 bases between. Germline loops: CDR1 SNHLY, CDR2 FYNNEI. Worth noting for this clonotype: The antigen remains undetermined.

This receptor was identified in a woman older than 75 in good health. The sample consisted of blood. The J gene is TRBJ2-1, the V gene TRBV2; D may be TRBD1 (6 bases). The CDR3 DNA sequence: TGTGCCAGCAGTCTTACCCTACAGGGAAAGAATGAGCAGTTCTTC. Encoded protein: CASSLTLQGKNEQFF.